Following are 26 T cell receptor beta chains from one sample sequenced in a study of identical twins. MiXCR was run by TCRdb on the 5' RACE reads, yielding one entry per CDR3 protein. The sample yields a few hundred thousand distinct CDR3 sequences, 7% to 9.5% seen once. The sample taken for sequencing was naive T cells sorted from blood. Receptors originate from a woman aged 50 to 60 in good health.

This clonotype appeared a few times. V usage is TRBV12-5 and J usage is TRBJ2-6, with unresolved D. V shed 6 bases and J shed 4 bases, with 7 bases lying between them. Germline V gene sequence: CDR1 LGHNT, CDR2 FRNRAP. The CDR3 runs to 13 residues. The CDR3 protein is CASGITGANVLTF. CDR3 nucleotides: TGTGCTAGTGGCATAACAGGGGCCAACGTCCTGACTTTC.

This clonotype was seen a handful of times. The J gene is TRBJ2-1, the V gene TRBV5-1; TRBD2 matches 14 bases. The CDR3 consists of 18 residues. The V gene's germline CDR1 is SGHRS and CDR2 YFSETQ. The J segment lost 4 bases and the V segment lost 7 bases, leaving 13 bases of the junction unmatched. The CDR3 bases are TGCGCCAGCGACGATTTGGGGACTAGCGGGGGAAAATACAATGAGCAGTTCTTC. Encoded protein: CASDDLGTSGGKYNEQFF.

The CDR3 region has the DNA TGCAGCGTTGGGAGGGGCGGATTGGGCACTGAAGCTTTCTTT. Its protein is CSVGRGGLGTEAFF. The V and J genes are TRBV29-1 and TRBJ1-1, with a weak D call TRBD1 (5 bases). Germline assignment: CDR1 SQVTM and CDR2 ANQGSEA. The CDR3 contains 14 residues. V dropped 4 bases and J dropped 4 bases, with 16 bases sitting between them.

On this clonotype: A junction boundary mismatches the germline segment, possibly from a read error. CDR3 residues: CACSPTGAPTDTQYF. Here the CDR3 DNA reads TGTGCCTGCAGCCCTACAGGAGCCCCCACAGATACGCAGTATTTT. The chain recombines TRBV7-3 with TRBJ2-3; D perhaps matches TRBD1 (5 bases). Germline V lookup: CDR1 SGHTA, CDR2 FQGTGA. This CDR3 contains 15 residues.

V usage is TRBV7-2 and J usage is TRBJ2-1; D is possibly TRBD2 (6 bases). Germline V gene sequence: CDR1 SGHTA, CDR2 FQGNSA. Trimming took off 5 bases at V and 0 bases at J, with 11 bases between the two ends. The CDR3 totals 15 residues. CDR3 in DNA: TGTGCCAGCAGCATGGGACTTCCCTCCTACAATGAGCAGTTCTTC. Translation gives CASSMGLPSYNEQFF.

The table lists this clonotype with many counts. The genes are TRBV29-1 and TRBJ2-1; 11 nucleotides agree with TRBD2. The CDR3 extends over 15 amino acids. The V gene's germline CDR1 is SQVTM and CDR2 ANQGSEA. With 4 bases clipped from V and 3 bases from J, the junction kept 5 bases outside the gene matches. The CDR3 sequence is CSVASGRPYYNEQFF. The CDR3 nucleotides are TGCAGCGTTGCTAGCGGGAGGCCTTACTACAATGAGCAGTTCTTC.

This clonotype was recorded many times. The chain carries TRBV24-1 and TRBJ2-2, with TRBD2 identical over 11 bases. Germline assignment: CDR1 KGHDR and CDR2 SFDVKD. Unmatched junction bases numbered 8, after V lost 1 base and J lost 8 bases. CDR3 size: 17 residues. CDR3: CATSDFGTSGLIGELFF. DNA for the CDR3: TGTGCCACCAGTGATTTCGGGACTAGCGGCCTAATTGGGGAGCTGTTTTTT.

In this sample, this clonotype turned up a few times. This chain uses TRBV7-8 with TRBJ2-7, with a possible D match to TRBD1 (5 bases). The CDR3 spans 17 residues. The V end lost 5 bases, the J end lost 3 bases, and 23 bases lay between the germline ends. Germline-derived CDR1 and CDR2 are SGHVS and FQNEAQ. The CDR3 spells CASSNPGRGAKGYEQYV. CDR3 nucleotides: TGTGCCAGCAGCAACCCCGGAAGGGGCGCAAAAGGCTACGAGCAGTACGTC.

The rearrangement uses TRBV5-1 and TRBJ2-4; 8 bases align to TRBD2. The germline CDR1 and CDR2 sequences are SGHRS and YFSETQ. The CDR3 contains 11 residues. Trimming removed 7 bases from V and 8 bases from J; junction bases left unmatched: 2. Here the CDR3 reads CASREGDIQYF. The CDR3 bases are TGCGCCAGCCGGGAGGGAGACATTCAGTACTTC.

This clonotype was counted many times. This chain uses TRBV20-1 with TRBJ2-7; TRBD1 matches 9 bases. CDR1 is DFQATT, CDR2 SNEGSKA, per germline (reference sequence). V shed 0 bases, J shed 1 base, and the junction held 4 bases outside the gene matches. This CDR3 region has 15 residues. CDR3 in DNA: TGCAGTGCTAGAGATCTCGGGACAGGGTCCTACGAGCAGTACTTC. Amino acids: CSARDLGTGSYEQYF.

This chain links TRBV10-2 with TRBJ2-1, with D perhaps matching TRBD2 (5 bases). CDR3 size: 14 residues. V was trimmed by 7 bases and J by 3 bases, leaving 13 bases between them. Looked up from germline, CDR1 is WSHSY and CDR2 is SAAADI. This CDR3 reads CASNSGLFYNEQFF. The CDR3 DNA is TGCGCCAGCAACTCTGGACTCTTCTACAATGAGCAGTTCTTC.

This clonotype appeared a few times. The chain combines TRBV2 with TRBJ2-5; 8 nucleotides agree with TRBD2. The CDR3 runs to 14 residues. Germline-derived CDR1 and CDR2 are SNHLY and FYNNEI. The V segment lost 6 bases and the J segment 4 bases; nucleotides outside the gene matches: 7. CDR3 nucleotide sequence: TGTGCCAGCAGGAAAAGCGGGAGTGGAGAGACCCAGTACTTC. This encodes CASRKSGSGETQYF.

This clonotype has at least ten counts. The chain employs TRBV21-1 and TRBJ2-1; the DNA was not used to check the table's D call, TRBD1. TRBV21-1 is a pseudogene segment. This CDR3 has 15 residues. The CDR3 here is CASSKARTGRNEQFF. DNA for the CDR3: TGTGCCAGCAGCAAAGCAAGGACAGGGCGCAATGAGCAGTTCTTC.

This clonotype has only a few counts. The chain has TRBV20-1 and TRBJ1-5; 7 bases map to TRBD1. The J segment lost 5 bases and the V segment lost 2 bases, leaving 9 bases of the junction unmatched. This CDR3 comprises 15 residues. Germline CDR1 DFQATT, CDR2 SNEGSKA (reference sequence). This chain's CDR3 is CSARPFEGADQPQHF. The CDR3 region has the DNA TGCAGTGCTAGACCTTTCGAGGGGGCGGATCAGCCCCAGCATTTT.

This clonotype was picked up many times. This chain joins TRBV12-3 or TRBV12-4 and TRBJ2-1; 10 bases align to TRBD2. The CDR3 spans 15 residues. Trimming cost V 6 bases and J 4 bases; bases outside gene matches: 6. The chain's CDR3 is CASRPLAGAYNEQFF. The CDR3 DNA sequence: TGTGCCAGCAGGCCCCTAGCGGGAGCATACAATGAGCAGTTCTTC.

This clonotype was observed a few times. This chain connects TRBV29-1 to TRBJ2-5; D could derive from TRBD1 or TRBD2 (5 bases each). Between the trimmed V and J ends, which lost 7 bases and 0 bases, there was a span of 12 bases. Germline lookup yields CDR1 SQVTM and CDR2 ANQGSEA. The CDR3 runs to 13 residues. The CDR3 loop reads CSAPGLHQETQYF. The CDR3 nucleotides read TGCAGCGCTCCGGGGCTACACCAAGAGACCCAGTACTTC.

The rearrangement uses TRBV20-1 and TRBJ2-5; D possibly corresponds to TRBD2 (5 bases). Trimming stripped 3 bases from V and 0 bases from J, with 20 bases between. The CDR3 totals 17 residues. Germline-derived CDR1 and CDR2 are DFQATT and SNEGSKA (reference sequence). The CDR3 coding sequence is TGCAGTGCTAGTAGGATACTAAGCGGACTCTACCAAGAGACCCAGTACTTC. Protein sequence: CSASRILSGLYQETQYF.

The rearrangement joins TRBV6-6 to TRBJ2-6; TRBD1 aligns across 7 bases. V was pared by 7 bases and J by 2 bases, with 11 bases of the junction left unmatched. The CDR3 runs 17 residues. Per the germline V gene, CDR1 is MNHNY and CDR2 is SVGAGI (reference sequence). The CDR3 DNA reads TGTGCCAGCACCGAAAAGGGGGCGCAGGCTGGGGCCAACGTCCTGACTTTC. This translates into CASTEKGAQAGANVLTF.

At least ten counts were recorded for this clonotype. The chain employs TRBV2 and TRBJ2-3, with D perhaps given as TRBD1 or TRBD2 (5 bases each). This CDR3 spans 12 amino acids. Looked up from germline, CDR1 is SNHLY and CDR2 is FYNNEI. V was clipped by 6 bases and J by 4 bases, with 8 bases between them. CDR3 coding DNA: TGTGCCAGCAGCGGGACCCCAGATACGCAGTATTTT. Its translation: CASSGTPDTQYF.

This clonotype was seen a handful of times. The CDR3 sequence: CASSLILLAGNNEQFF. CDR3 sequence (DNA): TGTGCCAGCAGCTTAATTCTCCTAGCGGGAAACAATGAGCAGTTCTTC. The V call is TRBV11-1, the J call TRBJ2-1, with TRBD2 identical over 9 bases. This CDR3 is built from 16 residues. Trimming took 2 bases from V and 5 from J; bases not matched to a gene: 7. Germline CDR1 reads SGHAT; CDR2 reads FQDESV (reference sequence).

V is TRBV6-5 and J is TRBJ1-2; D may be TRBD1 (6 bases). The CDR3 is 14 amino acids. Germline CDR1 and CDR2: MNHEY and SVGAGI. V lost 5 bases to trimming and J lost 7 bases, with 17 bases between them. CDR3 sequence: CASSPPTGTGGYTF. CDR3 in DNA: TGTGCCAGCAGTCCCCCCACAGGGACCGGTGGCTACACCTTC.

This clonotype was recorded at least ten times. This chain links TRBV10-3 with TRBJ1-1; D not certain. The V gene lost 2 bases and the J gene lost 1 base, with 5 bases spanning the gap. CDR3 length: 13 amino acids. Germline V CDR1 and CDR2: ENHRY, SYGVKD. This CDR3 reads CAISEDKNTEAFF. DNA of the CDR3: TGTGCCATCAGTGAGGACAAGAACACTGAAGCTTTCTTT.

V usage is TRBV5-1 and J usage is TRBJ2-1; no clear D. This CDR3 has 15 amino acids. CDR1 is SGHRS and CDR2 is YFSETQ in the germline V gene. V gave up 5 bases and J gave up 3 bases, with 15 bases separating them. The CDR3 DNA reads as TGCGCCAGCAGGCCCTCCCGAGCGCTCTACAATGAGCAGTTCTTC. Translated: CASRPSRALYNEQFF.

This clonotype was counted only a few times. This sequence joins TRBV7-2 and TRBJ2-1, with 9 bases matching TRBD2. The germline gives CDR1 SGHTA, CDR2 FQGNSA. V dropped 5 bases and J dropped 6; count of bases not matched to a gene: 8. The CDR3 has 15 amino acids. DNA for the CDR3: TGTGCCAGCAGCGCCGGGACTAGCTTCATCAATGAGCAGTTCTTC. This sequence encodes CASSAGTSFINEQFF.

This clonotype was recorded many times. The CDR3 protein is CASSHRDTNQPQHF. DNA of the CDR3: TGTGCCAGCAGCCATAGGGACACCAATCAGCCCCAGCATTTT. The chain has TRBV7-8 and TRBJ1-5; TRBD1 is a possible D gene (6 bases). Germline CDR1 SGHVS, CDR2 FQNEAQ. CDR3 length equals 14 residues. The V end lost 5 bases, the J end lost 3 bases, and 11 bases lay between the germline ends.

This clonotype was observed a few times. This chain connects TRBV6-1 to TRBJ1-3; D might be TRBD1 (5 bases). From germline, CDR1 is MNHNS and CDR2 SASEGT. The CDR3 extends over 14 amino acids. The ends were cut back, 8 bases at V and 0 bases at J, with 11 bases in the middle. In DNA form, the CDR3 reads TGTGCCAGCCAGACAGCCCTCTCTGGAAACACCATATATTTT. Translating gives CASQTALSGNTIYF.